These 3 T cell receptor beta chains share one sample of origin, sequenced in a study of shared clonotypes between healthy human individuals. Naive CD8 cells lacked CD45RO, underwent positive selection for CCR7 and left out terminally differentiated effector memory CD45RA+ cells. The table came from immunoSEQ multiplex PCR; TCRdb's copy has only in-frame clones and leaves some out. In the table there are approximately 1.9 million clones, 93% of which are singletons. Source material: naive CD8+ T cells from PBMCs. The receptors originated from a man younger than 30 in good health. Some clones in this sample may be carry-over from other donors' samples.

The chain joins TRBV28 to TRBJ1-5; D not certain. Germline V gives CDR1 MDHEN, CDR2 SYDVKM. This CDR3 spans 14 amino acids. Trimming took off 3 bases at V and 4 bases at J, with 10 bases between the two ends. The CDR3 reads CASSFSPRNQPQHF. The CDR3 DNA follows: TGTGCCAGCAGTTTCTCCCCGCGAAATCAGCCCCAGCATTTT.

The chain combines TRBV6-6 with TRBJ1-1, with a tentative D call TRBD1 (5 bases). Trimming cost V 4 bases and J 1 base, with 7 bases left between them. The CDR3 runs 13 residues. Per the germline V gene, CDR1 is MNHNY and CDR2 is SVGAGI (reference sequence). The CDR3 here is CASSSTANTEAFF. CDR3 bases: TGTGCCAGCAGTTCGACAGCGAACACTGAAGCTTTCTTT.

This sequence joins TRBV9 and TRBJ2-1, with 9 bases that match TRBD1. The CDR3 contains 14 residues. Trimming removed 6 bases from V and 6 bases from J; junction bases left unmatched: 7. Germline CDR1 SGDLS, CDR2 YYNGEE. The CDR3 region has the DNA TGTGCCAGCACTCCGGGACAGGGTATCAATGAGCAGTTCTTC. Residues: CASTPGQGINEQFF.